These 19 T cell receptor beta chains were sequenced from one sample in a study of beta chain features in type 1 diabetes. Antigens for these TCRs are unknown. The study, taken as a whole, reports: Shortening of TCRB CDR3s, moderate but significant, appeared in all four CD4+ subsets of Type 1 diabetes patients.

Since all of the isolated RNA was reverse transcribed, expressed TCRB transcripts were what got sequenced. Libraries were prepared by immunoSEQ multiplex PCR; TCRdb keeps only in-frame clonotypes and omits some of them. The data show about 230,000 clones, roughly 17% seen once. Material: naive CD4+ T cells from blood. These receptors originate from a man in his thirties or forties with type 1 diabetes.

The chain has TRBV28 and TRBJ2-1; D is undetermined. Germline V gene sequence: CDR1 MDHEN, CDR2 SYDVKM. This CDR3 comprises 10 residues. DNA of the CDR3: TGTGCGATTTCGACCAATGAGCAGTTCTTC. It specifies CAISTNEQFF.

The chain uses TRBV29-1 and TRBJ2-7; possible D gene TRBD1, 5 bases. The CDR3 is made up of 16 amino acids. The germline V and J ends were trimmed by 0 bases and 4 bases, with 19 bases remaining between them. The germline CDR1 and CDR2 sequences are SQVTM and ANQGSEA. The CDR3 sequence: CSVEDTERGIPYEQYF. CDR3 nucleotide sequence: TGCAGCGTTGAAGATACGGAAAGGGGTATTCCTTACGAGCAGTACTTC.

The chain is built from TRBV19 and TRBJ2-1; D is possibly TRBD1 (5 bases). The CDR3 has 15 amino acids. Germline assignment: CDR1 LNHDA and CDR2 SQIVND (reference sequence). Deletions cut 4 bases from V and 4 bases from J, with 14 bases between. This chain's CDR3 is CASSKQVGEYNEQFF. The DNA for the CDR3 is TGTGCCAGTAGTAAACAGGTAGGGGAATACAATGAGCAGTTCTTC.

This clone occurred a few times. The chain is built from TRBV2 and TRBJ2-5, with 9 bases aligning to TRBD2. V dropped 6 bases and J dropped 6; count of bases not matched to a gene: 14. The germline gives CDR1 SNHLY, CDR2 FYNNEI. This CDR3 contains 16 residues. CDR3: CASSENTSGHGKTQYF. CDR3 DNA sequence: TGTGCCAGCAGCGAAAATACTAGCGGGCATGGGAAGACCCAGTACTTC.

This clone was picked up a small number of times. The rearrangement links TRBV28 to TRBJ2-5; perhaps TRBD2 as D (6 bases). Germline CDR1 and CDR2: MDHEN and SYDVKM. This CDR3 spans 13 amino acids. The germline V and J ends were trimmed by 4 bases and 4 bases, with 10 bases remaining between them. CDR3 loop: CASSWVGGETQYF. CDR3 nucleotides: TGTGCCAGCAGTTGGGTGGGGGGAGAGACCCAGTACTTC.

The chain uses TRBV30 and TRBJ2-7; D uncertain. With the DNA end fitting TRBJ2-1 better, the J assignment may be wrong. There are 11 residues in the CDR3. CDR1 is GTSNPN and CDR2 is SVGIG in the germline V gene (reference sequence). CDR3 sequence (DNA): TGTGCCTGGAGCGAGTACAATGAGCAGTTCTTC. It codes for CAWSEYNEQFF.

The chain carries TRBV9 and TRBJ2-2; a weak D match, TRBD1 (5 bases). V lost 2 bases, J lost 2 bases, and 7 bases lay in between. The CDR3 is made up of 14 amino acids. CDR1 is SGDLS, CDR2 YYNGEE, per germline. The CDR3 region has the DNA TGTGCCAGCAGCGTGCAGGGAAACACCGGGGAGCTGTTTTTT. The encoded protein is CASSVQGNTGELFF.

The table lists this clone with a few counts. The V call is TRBV11-2, the J call TRBJ1-2; 9 bases line up with TRBD1. The CDR3 is 16 residues long. The germline V gene has CDR1 SGHAT and CDR2 FQNNGV. Losses at the gene ends were 5 bases for V and 4 bases for J; bases not matched to a gene: 11. The CDR3, as DNA: TGTGCCAGCAGCCGAACAGGGGGCGATGGTCGCTATGGCTACACCTTC. This sequence encodes CASSRTGGDGRYGYTF.

A few counts support this clone. The V call is TRBV6-1, the J call TRBJ2-2; perhaps TRBD1 as D (5 bases). The germline CDR1 and CDR2 sequences are MNHNS and SASEGT. The V and J ends lost 8 bases and 1 base respectively, with 8 bases between them. This CDR3 comprises 13 residues. CDR3 region: CASRTMNTGELFF. Here the CDR3 DNA reads TGTGCCAGCCGGACAATGAACACCGGGGAGCTGTTTTTT.

V gene TRBV5-1 combines with J gene TRBJ2-4; D perhaps matches TRBD2 (6 bases). V lost 0 bases to trimming and J lost 6 bases, with 7 bases between them. The CDR3 length is 13 residues. Germline V gene sequence: CDR1 SGHRS, CDR2 YFSETQ. CDR3 amino acids: CASSLAGGNIQYF. CDR3 DNA sequence: TGCGCCAGCAGCTTGGCCGGGGGAAACATTCAGTACTTC.

This clone was seen just once. The chain is built from TRBV10-3 and TRBJ2-3; D not certain. Trimming took off 5 bases at V and 4 bases at J, with 4 bases between the two ends. In germline, CDR1 is ENHRY, CDR2 SYGVKD. The CDR3 runs to 11 residues. In DNA form, the CDR3 reads TGTGCCATCAGTAGCGCAGATACGCAGTATTTT. This sequence encodes CAISSADTQYF.

The chain combines TRBV29-1 with TRBJ2-7; D call uncertain. V was pared by 0 bases and J by 3 bases, with 6 bases between. From germline, CDR1 is SQVTM and CDR2 ANQGSEA. There are 12 residues in the CDR3. DNA for the CDR3: TGCAGCGTTGAAGAGGGGAACTACGAGCAGTACTTC. Encoded protein: CSVEEGNYEQYF.

This clone has more than one count but fewer than ten. The rearrangement links TRBV4-1 to TRBJ2-2; the match to TRBD2 covers 9 bases. CDR1 is MGHRA and CDR2 is YSYEKL in the germline V gene. This CDR3 contains 18 residues. The junction had 6 bases not matched to a gene; V was cut back by 1 base and J by 0 bases. The CDR3 protein is CASSQGLAGLSNTGELFF. DNA of the CDR3: TGCGCCAGCAGCCAAGGGCTAGCGGGGCTGTCGAACACCGGGGAGCTGTTTTTT.

There are a few counts of this clone. J is TRBJ1-1 and V is TRBV6-5, with 8 positions matching TRBD1. The ends lost 10 bases at V and 4 bases at J; junction bases unmatched: 5. Germline V gene sequence: CDR1 MNHEY, CDR2 SVGAGI. The CDR3 runs to 12 residues. For the CDR3, the DNA is TGTGCCACTCATCAGGGGGCCACTGAAGCTTTCTTT. As protein: CATHQGATEAFF.

The rearrangement uses TRBV25-1 and TRBJ2-4; the D is unclear. Trimming left V 4 bases short and J 0 bases short, with 7 bases between. The CDR3 is 14 amino acids. Germline loops: CDR1 MGHDK, CDR2 SYGVNS. CDR3 in amino acids: CASSANIAKNIQYF. The CDR3 region has the DNA TGTGCCAGCAGTGCCAATATAGCCAAAAACATTCAGTACTTC.

This CDR3 is CASSVGNTNQPQHF. The CDR3 DNA reads TGTGCCAGCAGCGTAGGGAACACCAATCAGCCCCAGCATTTT. This chain uses TRBV9 with TRBJ1-5; D unresolved. The CDR3 consists of 14 residues. Germline assignment: CDR1 SGDLS and CDR2 YYNGEE. V gave up 0 bases and J gave up 3 bases, with 7 bases separating them.

Only a few counts were recorded for this clone. The V gene is TRBV7-2, the J gene TRBJ2-5; D is perhaps TRBD2 (5 bases). Trimming stripped 2 bases from V and 7 bases from J, with 8 bases between. The CDR3 totals 12 residues. Germline V gene data show CDR1 as SGHTA and CDR2 as FQGNSA. CDR3 sequence reads: CASSLNRGTQYF. DNA for the CDR3: TGTGCCAGCAGCTTAAATCGGGGGACCCAGTACTTC. Variable domain in full (rest from reference TRBV7-2 and TRBJ2-5): GAGVSQSPSNKVTEKGKDVELRCDPISGHTALYWYRQSLGQGLEFLIYFQGNSAPDKSGLPSDRFSAERTGGSVSTLTIQRTQQEDSAVYLCASSLNRGTQYFGPGTRLLVL.

There are a few counts of this clone. The rearrangement links TRBV25-1 to TRBJ2-5, with a weak D call TRBD2 (5 bases). Trimming cost V 3 bases and J 0 bases, with 8 bases left between them. The CDR3 runs to 14 residues. The germline V gene has CDR1 MGHDK and CDR2 SYGVNS. The CDR3 loop reads CASSDRGYQETQYF. The CDR3 coding sequence is TGTGCCAGCAGTGATAGAGGGTACCAAGAGACCCAGTACTTC.

This clone was seen more than once but under ten times. The rearrangement joins TRBV29-1 to TRBJ2-1; no definite D call. In germline, CDR1 is SQVTM, CDR2 ANQGSEA. Trimming removed 2 bases from V and 0 bases from J, with 8 bases in between. This CDR3 region has 14 residues. CDR3 DNA sequence: TGCAGCGTTGAAAGGAGACTCTCCTACAATGAGCAGTTCTTC. Amino acid sequence: CSVERRLSYNEQFF.